The 32 T cell receptor beta chains below all came from one sample that was sequenced in a study of naive and memory T cell subsets. An equimolar mix of two oligonucleotides served as the beta constant-region primer for TRBC1 and TRBC2. The ligated cDNA underwent four PCR rounds using SP2 and nested alpha and beta constant-region primers. TCRdb fed the UMI-ligation and nested PCR reads into MiXCR, producing one record per CDR3 protein. This repertoire shows about 18,000 distinct CDR3 sequences, 8.7% found once; its top ten account for 20% to 25%. Sequencing input: central memory CD8+ T cells from blood. The receptors here all came from a human donor in good health.

This clonotype was counted at least ten times. The chain combines TRBV6-2 or TRBV6-3 with TRBJ2-1; 9 bases agree with TRBD2. Unmatched junction bases numbered 2, after V lost 0 bases and J lost 2 bases. The CDR3 is made up of 16 amino acids. The germline V gene has CDR1 MNHEY and CDR2 SVGEGT. CDR3 in DNA: TGTGCCAGCAGTTACTCTCCTAGCGGGACCTACAATGAGCAGTTCTTC. Encoded protein: CASSYSPSGTYNEQFF.

CDR3 bases: TGTGCCAGCAGCCCCCGGGGGGTTGCCTACGAGCAGTACTTC. Protein sequence: CASSPRGVAYEQYF. The chain uses TRBV7-8 and TRBJ2-7; 7 nucleotides line up with TRBD2. The CDR3 is made up of 14 amino acids. The V gene end was trimmed by 5 bases and the J gene end by 2 bases; junction bases not matched to a gene: 6. CDR1 is SGHVS, CDR2 FQNEAQ, per germline.

This clonotype was counted a few times. This sequence joins TRBV4-3 and TRBJ1-4, with 9 bases identical to TRBD1. The germline gives CDR1 LGHNA, CDR2 YSLEER. This CDR3 has 16 residues. With V trimmed by 0 bases and J by 5 bases, 4 bases remained unmatched. In nucleotides, the CDR3 is TGCGCCAGCAGCCAAGAGCTGGGGACAGGGAATGAAAAACTGTTTTTT. It codes for CASSQELGTGNEKLFF.

This sequence joins TRBV11-3 and TRBJ2-1, with 10 bases matching TRBD2. The CDR3 is 16 residues long. V gave up 1 base and J gave up 6 bases; unmatched junction bases: 6. CDR1 is SGHNT and CDR2 is YENEEA in the germline V gene. CDR3 amino acids: CASSLGDGLAVNEQFF. CDR3 DNA: TGTGCCAGCAGCTTAGGTGATGGACTAGCGGTCAATGAGCAGTTCTTC.

The chain carries TRBV3-1 and TRBJ1-1; D is unclear. Germline CDR1 LGHDT, CDR2 YNNKEL (reference sequence). Trimming pared 1 base from V and 4 bases from J, leaving 7 bases between. The CDR3 spans 13 residues. DNA for the CDR3: TGTGCCAGCAGCCAAGTTATATCCACTGAAGCTTTCTTT. It encodes CASSQVISTEAFF.

This clonotype is judged medium-sized. The chain employs TRBV2 and TRBJ2-3, with 10 bases lining up with TRBD2. CDR1 is SNHLY and CDR2 is FYNNEI in the germline V gene. Germline trimming cut 5 bases from V and 1 base from J; bases unmatched to any gene: 3. This CDR3 region has 15 residues. This CDR3 reads CASSPGTSGTDTQYF. The CDR3 DNA reads TGTGCCAGCAGTCCCGGGACTAGCGGCACAGATACGCAGTATTTT.

This clonotype came up many times. The chain combines TRBV20-1 with TRBJ1-1; D possibly corresponds to TRBD1 (5 bases). Germline lookup yields CDR1 DFQATT and CDR2 SNEGSKA (reference sequence). The CDR3 runs to 13 residues. V lost 3 bases and J lost 2, with 10 bases in between. The CDR3 nucleotides are TGCAGTGCTAGTTACAGGAATAACACTGAAGCTTTCTTT. Residues: CSASYRNNTEAFF.

This clonotype has ten or more counts. The rearrangement links TRBV11-1 to TRBJ2-3, with 7 positions matching TRBD1. The length of the CDR3 is 15 residues. J lost 2 bases, V lost 3 bases, and 5 bases had no gene match. Germline V lookup: CDR1 SGHAT, CDR2 FQDESV (reference sequence). The CDR3 sequence is CASSLGQGDTDTQYF. As DNA, the CDR3 is TGTGCCAGCAGCTTGGGGCAGGGGGACACAGATACGCAGTATTTT.

At least ten counts were recorded for this clonotype. The chain links TRBV20-1 to TRBJ2-7; D possibly corresponds to TRBD2 (6 bases). Trimming shortened V by 1 base and J by 6 bases, and 16 bases separated the two germline ends. CDR3 size: 14 residues. The V gene's germline CDR1 is DFQATT and CDR2 SNEGSKA (reference sequence). The CDR3 nucleotides read TGCAGTGCTAGAGGTCGCGGGGAGTCTTCCGAGCAGTACTTC. It codes for CSARGRGESSEQYF.

This clonotype has at least ten counts. The chain joins TRBV28 to TRBJ1-1; unclear D gene. Trimming cost V 5 bases and J 1 base, with 14 bases left between them. The CDR3 contains 15 residues. Germline V gene lookup returns CDR1 MDHEN and CDR2 SYDVKM. The chain's CDR3 is CASSPRRERNTEAFF. The CDR3 nucleotides read TGTGCCAGCAGTCCCCGAAGAGAGAGGAACACTGAAGCTTTCTTT. The variable domain in full, completed from reference TRBV28 and TRBJ1-1, reads DVKVTQSSRYLVKRTGEKVFLECVQDMDHENMFWYRQDPGLGLRLIYFSYDVKMKEKGDIPEGYSVSREKKERFSLILESASTNQTSMYLCASSPRRERNTEAFFGQGTRLTVV.

This clonotype was counted only a few times. This chain uses TRBV28 with TRBJ2-5; a weak D match, TRBD2 (6 bases). V shed 5 bases and J shed 1 base, with 20 bases lying between them. The V gene's germline CDR1 is MDHEN and CDR2 SYDVKM. This CDR3 has 17 amino acids. CDR3 loop: CASSVAGLGVLQETQYF. The CDR3 region has the DNA TGTGCCAGCAGTGTGGCGGGACTCGGGGTCCTCCAAGAGACCCAGTACTTC. Together with reference TRBV28 and TRBJ2-5, the CDR3 gives the full variable domain: DVKVTQSSRYLVKRTGEKVFLECVQDMDHENMFWYRQDPGLGLRLIYFSYDVKMKEKGDIPEGYSVSREKKERFSLILESASTNQTSMYLCASSVAGLGVLQETQYFGPGTRLLVL.

The genes are TRBV11-2 and TRBJ2-1; D uncertain. The CDR3 is made up of 12 amino acids. CDR1 is SGHAT and CDR2 is FQNNGV in the germline V gene. Trimming cost V 5 bases and J 6 bases, with 8 bases left between them. The CDR3 coding sequence is TGTGCCAGCAGCAGGCCCGGCAATGAGCAGTTCTTC. Translation gives CASSRPGNEQFF.

The gene calls are TRBV7-2 and TRBJ2-7; perhaps TRBD1 as D (6 bases). Germline CDR1 reads SGHTA; CDR2 reads FQGNSA. The germline V and J ends were trimmed by 3 bases and 0 bases, with 9 bases remaining between them. The CDR3 totals 14 residues. As DNA, the CDR3 is TGTGCCAGCAGCTTTGGGGGCAACTCCTACGAGCAGTACTTC. This translates into CASSFGGNSYEQYF.

This clonotype was seen at least ten times. The chain uses TRBV28 and TRBJ2-5, with D unresolved. CDR1 and CDR2 from the germline V gene are MDHEN and SYDVKM. V was clipped by 1 base and J by 5 bases, with 2 bases between them. The CDR3 loop spans 11 amino acids. The CDR3 region has the DNA TGTGCCAGCAGTTTATCTGAGACCCAGTACTTC. Its protein is CASSLSETQYF.

This clonotype appeared many times. The rearrangement links TRBV6-2 or TRBV6-3 to TRBJ2-7; D is unclear. The CDR3 is 14 amino acids. Trimming removed 4 bases from V and 5 bases from J, with 15 bases in between. Germline V gene data show CDR1 as MNHEY and CDR2 as SVGEGT. The CDR3 here is CASSLREPPNEQYF. In DNA form, the CDR3 reads TGTGCCAGCAGTTTGCGCGAACCCCCCAACGAGCAGTACTTC.

Details on this clonotype: An end of the junction differs from the germline gene, which may be a read error. The chain employs TRBV27 and TRBJ1-5, with unresolved D. Per germline, CDR1 MNHEY and CDR2 SMNVEV (reference sequence). The CDR3 spans 13 residues. For the CDR3, the DNA is TGTGCCAGCAGTTTATCCCCCAATCAGCCCCAGAATTTT. This translates into CASSLSPNQPQNF.

There are many counts of this clonotype. V and J are TRBV6-4 and TRBJ2-3; 11 nucleotides match TRBD2. The CDR3 totals 16 residues. V lost 0 bases to trimming and J lost 4 bases; unmatched junction nucleotides: 3. CDR1 MRHNA and CDR2 SNTAGT come from the germline V gene. In DNA form, the CDR3 reads TGTGCCAGCAGTGACTCGATTAGCGGGGGGGCAGATACGCAGTATTTT. This codes for CASSDSISGGADTQYF.

This clonotype was counted only a few times. This chain joins TRBV3-2 and TRBJ2-3; the D segment call TRBD2 is taken from the table without a DNA check. TRBV3-2 is a pseudogene. The CDR3 contains 19 residues. The CDR3 region is CASSQTPTASGSPRPTQYF. In DNA form, the CDR3 reads TGTGCCAGCAGCCAAACTCCCACCGCGAGCGGGAGCCCTCGCCCTACGCAGTATTTT.

The chain uses TRBV3-1 and TRBJ2-2, with 7 bases lining up with TRBD1. The CDR3 loop spans 18 amino acids. Germline assignment: CDR1 LGHDT and CDR2 YNNKEL (reference sequence). The trim removed 0 bases at V and 4 bases at J, leaving 11 bases unmatched. The CDR3 reads CASSQEETGFSVTGELFF. CDR3 coding DNA: TGTGCCAGCAGCCAAGAAGAGACAGGGTTTAGTGTCACCGGGGAGCTGTTTTTT.

V usage is TRBV7-2 and J usage is TRBJ2-2; D not resolved. This CDR3 contains 12 residues. Trimming took 5 bases from V and 4 from J, leaving 5 bases between them. Germline CDR1 SGHTA, CDR2 FQGNSA. The CDR3 DNA follows: TGTGCCAGCAGCCCGACCACCGGGGAGCTGTTTTTT. The encoded protein is CASSPTTGELFF. The complete variable domain, with remaining parts taken from reference TRBV7-2 and TRBJ2-2, reads GAGVSQSPSNKVTEKGKDVELRCDPISGHTALYWYRQSLGQGLEFLIYFQGNSAPDKSGLPSDRFSAERTGGSVSTLTIQRTQQEDSAVYLCASSPTTGELFFGEGSRLTVL.

This clonotype was recorded at least ten times. V is TRBV7-2 and J is TRBJ1-1; TRBD1 is a possible D gene (6 bases). The CDR3 loop spans 16 amino acids. The V end lost 0 bases, the J end lost 3 bases, and 14 bases lay between the germline ends. Germline-derived CDR1 and CDR2 are SGHTA and FQGNSA. CDR3 amino acids: CASSLALTGWDTEAFF. As DNA, the CDR3 is TGTGCCAGCAGCTTAGCCCTAACAGGGTGGGACACTGAAGCTTTCTTT.

The chain carries TRBV20-1 and TRBJ2-3, with D possibly matching TRBD1 (6 bases). Looked up from germline, CDR1 is DFQATT and CDR2 is SNEGSKA (reference sequence). The CDR3 has 16 amino acids. Trimming pared 0 bases from V and 2 bases from J, leaving 15 bases between. The CDR3 sequence is CSARDSRGFHTDTQYF. The CDR3 DNA reads TGCAGTGCTAGAGATTCCAGGGGTTTTCACACAGATACGCAGTATTTT.

This chain connects TRBV5-1 to TRBJ2-7, with D uncertain. Germline V lookup: CDR1 SGHRS, CDR2 YFSETQ. Trimming left V 4 bases short and J 5 bases short, with 7 bases between. The CDR3 has 11 residues. CDR3 nucleotide sequence: TGCGCCAGCAGCGTAGGACACGAGCAGTACTTC. Its protein product is CASSVGHEQYF.

This clonotype was recorded many times. The V call is TRBV6-5, the J call TRBJ2-3; 7 bases agree with TRBD1. The CDR3 consists of 15 residues. Germline trimming cut 1 base from V and 3 bases from J; bases unmatched to any gene: 4. CDR1 MNHEY and CDR2 SVGAGI come from the germline V gene. CDR3: CASSYLETGTDTQYF. The DNA of the CDR3 is TGTGCCAGCAGTTACTTGGAGACAGGGACAGATACGCAGTATTTT.

This clonotype was seen more than once but under ten times. The chain is built from TRBV2 and TRBJ1-5; tentatively, D is TRBD1 (5 bases). V was pared by 6 bases and J by 2 bases, with 11 bases between. This CDR3 has 14 residues. CDR1 is SNHLY, CDR2 FYNNEI, per germline. CDR3 residues: CASRSGGGNQPQHF. CDR3 in DNA: TGTGCCAGCAGATCTGGGGGTGGCAATCAGCCCCAGCATTTT.

By sample fraction, this clonotype is medium-sized. The V call is TRBV14, the J call TRBJ2-7, with TRBD2 matching over 12 bases. V was clipped by 0 bases and J by 5 bases; unmatched bases: 8. This CDR3 has 17 amino acids. The germline gives CDR1 SGHDN, CDR2 FVKESK. As DNA, the CDR3 is TGTGCCAGCAGCCAAGATATCGTGACTAGCGGGAGCGACGAGCAGTACTTC. Its protein product is CASSQDIVTSGSDEQYF.

This clonotype was seen many times. The CDR3 coding sequence is TGTGCCACCAGCAGAGATCGGGGTCACGGGGATACGCAGTATTTT. Encoded protein: CATSRDRGHGDTQYF. This chain joins TRBV15 and TRBJ2-3, with D possibly TRBD2 on 5 matching bases. V lost 0 bases and J lost 6, with 13 bases in between. CDR3 size: 15 residues. CDR1 and CDR2 from the germline V gene are LNHNV and YYDKDF (reference sequence).

This clonotype has more than one count but fewer than ten. V gene TRBV3-1 combines with J gene TRBJ2-3; 8 positions match TRBD2. The V and J ends lost 1 base and 6 bases, in that order; junction bases with no gene match: 6. The CDR3 runs to 15 residues. Germline V gives CDR1 LGHDT, CDR2 YNNKEL (reference sequence). The CDR3 loop reads CASSQVAGRSDTQYF. The CDR3 DNA reads as TGTGCCAGCAGCCAAGTAGCGGGACGTTCGGATACGCAGTATTTT.

This clonotype was counted only a few times. The chain employs TRBV2 and TRBJ2-5; weak D call: TRBD1 (5 bases). Trimming cost V 4 bases and J 5 bases, with 11 bases left between them. Germline CDR1 and CDR2: SNHLY and FYNNEI. The CDR3 has 13 residues. CDR3 residues: CASSGRVGETQYF. The CDR3 bases are TGTGCCAGCAGTGGCAGGGTCGGGGAGACCCAGTACTTC.

This clonotype was counted a few times. The genes are TRBV19 and TRBJ1-6; the match to TRBD1 covers 8 bases. The CDR3 loop spans 14 amino acids. From germline, CDR1 is LNHDA and CDR2 SQIVND (reference sequence). V shed 8 bases, J shed 5 bases, and the junction held 5 bases outside the gene matches. The CDR3 coding sequence is TGTGCCAGTCATGGACAGGGAGATAATTCACCCCTCCACTTT. Translating it yields CASHGQGDNSPLHF.

This clonotype came up a few times. The chain joins TRBV7-8 to TRBJ2-3; 9 positions match TRBD2. V was pared by 5 bases and J by 0 bases, with 9 bases of the junction left unmatched. This CDR3 contains 17 residues. Germline V gene sequence: CDR1 SGHVS, CDR2 FQNEAQ. The DNA for the CDR3 is TGTGCCAGCAGCCCCCTGCTAGCGGGATCTAGCACAGATACGCAGTATTTT. This encodes CASSPLLAGSSTDTQYF.

The V call is TRBV13, the J call TRBJ2-6, with D possibly being TRBD2 (6 bases). This CDR3 contains 17 residues. Between the trimmed V and J ends, which lost 3 bases and 2 bases, there was a span of 14 bases. Germline V gene data show CDR1 as PRHDT and CDR2 as FYEKMQ (reference sequence). CDR3 region: CASSLYEDYTGANVLTF. In DNA, the CDR3 is TGTGCCAGCAGCTTGTACGAGGACTATACTGGGGCCAACGTCCTGACTTTC. The whole variable domain, filled in from reference TRBV13 and TRBJ2-6, reads AAGVIQSPRHLIKEKRETATLKCYPIPRHDTVYWYQQGPGQDPQFLISFYEKMQSDKGSIPDRFSAQQFSDYHSELNMSSLELGDSALYFCASSLYEDYTGANVLTFGAGSRLTVL.